The rows below give T cell receptor beta chains drawn from one sample of a study of blood T cell repertoires in COVID-19. Data came from immunoSEQ multiplex PCR; TCRdb stores just in-frame clones and leaves some out. The sample consists of some 300,000 clones, around nine tenths of them appearing once. Sequenced: PBMCs or T cells enriched from blood (not recorded which). These receptors all come from a woman in her 30s who had been exposed to COVID-19. CDR3s leave out the opening cysteine and the closing phenylalanine or tryptophan. Where a row states a size, it is once, few, many or the class of an expanded clone; other rows omit it.

v_call clone_size cdr3_aa
TRBV10-3 once AIRPQGYGYT
TRBV10-3 NA AISEGQGGEKLF
TRBV19 NA ASSSKRGGPQETQY
TRBV2 NA ASSLTLAGGPETQY
TRBV10-3 NA AIRAGGSGNTIY
TRBV19 NA ASSTQTGTNQPQH
TRBV6-5 once ASSYRKGAGNTIY
TRBV7-2 NA ASSLGDREATEAF
TRBV11-2 NA ASGANTPYEQY
TRBV7-2 NA ASSLGIGGYNYGYT
TRBV9 once ASSVGATGVDTEAF
TRBV19 NA ASSPFGLALSGDTQY
TRBV9 NA ASSDNVVAGGYQETQY
TRBV30 NA AWSFPKTGGNTEAF
TRBV11-3 once ASSVRGTDTQY
TRBV7-8 NA ASSPRGNPSSYNSPLH
TRBV6-2/TRBV6-3 NA ASSYSRIISGGAYEQY
TRBV19 NA ASSIERQPQH
TRBV5-4 few ASGRGNSPLH
TRBV3-1/TRBV3-2 NA ASSQGQNTGELF
TRBV6-5 NA ASSLIQGDGYT
TRBV2 NA ASSAGEGAF
TRBV7-8 few ASSLKVEGSSYNSPLH
TRBV7-7 NA ASSLERVAAGAGELF
TRBV10-3 once AISEEPTGVDEQF
TRBV7-2 NA ASSLDFRGGDEQY
TRBV5-6 few ASSLGSGGSLGTQY
TRBV15 NA ATAQGINYGYT
TRBV7-8 once ASRVTSTNSPLH
TRBV7-8 NA ASSLGGGWNTEAF
TRBV5-1 NA ASSSQTGAGETQY
TRBV4-2 NA ASSRDRPNSPLH
TRBV19 NA ASSIWVGDQPQH
TRBV20-1 NA SALTDNEQF
TRBV7-9 NA ASSAWTGGDIGELF
TRBV19 NA ASSSTSGGATDTQY
TRBV20-1 NA SASGGWEQY
TRBV9 NA ASSPEDRAAGELF
TRBV29-1 NA SVEGTGPRNEQF
TRBV5-1 NA ASSFRTGGALDGYT
TRBV27 NA ASSLGGSSYNEQF
TRBV7-8 NA ASSDGSAPYEQY
TRBV19 NA ASSPQGTGDQPQH
TRBV6-5 NA ASSFSGGNQPQH
TRBV5-4 once ASSETQAPYGYT
TRBV7-8 NA ASSLQEANEKLF
TRBV3-1/TRBV3-2 NA ASSQVTSWSIQY
TRBV7-9 NA ASNRGLGSYNEQF